This T cell receptor (beta chain) was profiled in a study of neoadjuvant nivolumab and ipilimumab in lung cancer (dated by TCRdb to 2018 to 2020). A note on the overall study: Nivolumab was administered intravenously at 3 mg/kg on days 1, 15 and 29, and in the combination arm ipilimumab 1 mg/kg was added on day 1 only. The primary endpoint of the trial was the rate of major pathologic response (MPR) in the intention-to-treat population of each study arm. In the trial, around 42 patients with operable NSCLC were treated, of whom approximately 23 were randomized to nivolumab monotherapy and some 20 to nivolumab plus ipilimumab. The study compared TCR repertoires in pretherapy (baseline) peripheral blood with TCR repertoires in tumors resected at surgery after neoadjuvant immune checkpoint blockade. Matched pretherapy and resected tumor pairs were analyzed for seven patients: four treated with nivolumab and three with nivolumab plus ipilimumab. What the study reported, not specific to this receptor: Richness in tumors resected after neoadjuvant therapy showed a positive correlation with pretherapy blood TCR richness (Spearman R ≈ 0.8). TCR sequencing was performed in a small number of samples. Greater TCR richness and clonality were observed in resected tumors than in tumor-adjacent uninvolved lung, and increases were observed in more dual-therapy-treated tumors. Tumor T-cell richness and clonality rose from pretherapy to surgery in three of three dual-therapy tumors but in only two of four nivolumab-treated tumors. There was no significant correlation between TCR clonality and pathologic tumor regression, and just a single major-pathologic-response sample was available for the clonality-regression analysis.

The label giving this sample's time point can be read as: at surgical resection after neoadjuvant nivolumab +/- ipilimumab. The samples were obtained from NEOSTAR, a phase 2 randomized trial that tested neoadjuvant nivolumab or nivolumab plus ipilimumab, followed by surgery, in operable NSCLC. There are 17 amino acids in the CDR3, from cysteine to phenylalanine inclusive. Left in the record is the CDR3 DNA by itself, 51 bases read in frame from the first base. Based on the germline V gene (reference sequence), the CDR1 and CDR2 sequences are GTSNPN and SVGIG. V sheds 3 bases and J sheds 4 bases, leaving 22 bases between their ends. Turning to this clone: Its antigen remains undetermined. Nothing much larger sits one base from this clone, and base qualities are not available.

The library was made by the immunoSEQ multiplex PCR assay. The original pipeline was this. Repertoires were summarized in terms of richness and clonality, and significantly expanded and contracted clones between pre- and post-therapy samples were identified. TCRdb re-hosts the immuneACCESS table, in-frame sequences only. Its copies lack some clones; in the studies checked, an unresolved V gene accounts for under half of them, and the cause for the rest is not known. That table furnishes V, J and clone size, whereas the DNA furnished D and trimming. The sample table holds over 6,500 clones, of which about 89% were seen once. The leading ten clones occupy 2% to 3% of the sample.

This receptor was obtained from an adult with non-small cell lung cancer. Some clones in this sample may be carry-over from other donors' samples. This specimen consisted of tumor tissue, obtained after neoadjuvant nivolumab, alone or with ipilimumab, at or shortly before surgery. The chain couples TRBV30 to TRBJ1-5, with the identity of the D gene unclear. The DNA is TGTGCCTGGAGCCCTGCACCGACATATCAAAGTAATCAGCCCCAGCATTTT. It encodes CAWSPAPTYQSNQPQHF.